Included here is one T cell receptor (beta chain) sequence, with context. Its specificity is not known. Germline lookup yields CDR1 SGHTS and CDR2 YDEGEE. Trimming took 2 bases from V and 2 from J, leaving 1 base between them. The length of the CDR3 is 11 residues. Data came from immunoSEQ multiplex PCR; TCRdb stores just in-frame clones and leaves some out. The repertoire holds approximately 61,000 clones, around 81% seen once, with around 28% in the top ten. This record comes from a study of T cell responses to AZD1222 COVID-19 vaccine. General study points: Nearly half of the spike-specific TCRs reportedly recognize variant regions that carry no mutations.

Source: peripheral blood, taken 28 days after the second AZD1222 dose. The chain joins TRBV5-8 to TRBJ1-1, with D unclear. This clonotype was sampled from an adult who received the AZD1222 COVID-19 vaccine. CDR3 nucleotide sequence: TGTGCCAGCAGCTTTAACACTGAAGCTTTCTTT. Its protein is CASSFNTEAFF.